The sequence of this TCR beta chain was determined in a study of shared clonotypes between healthy human individuals. Findings and limits, study-wide: Owing to a small donor count, the genetic and exposure-history diversity represented was limited.

Produced via immunoSEQ multiplex PCR; TCRdb's table is partial and in-frame only. The table shows 400,000 to 600,000 clones, with 60% to 80% occurring only once. The junction had 21 bases not matched to a gene; V was cut back by 5 bases and J by 12 bases. Germline V gives CDR1 LNHDA, CDR2 SQIVND (reference sequence). The CDR3 is 17 amino acids. As to this clone: Its antigen is unknown.

The material sequenced was PBMCs. The clonotype was recovered from a woman aged 40-49 years in good health. Some clones in this sample may be carry-over from other donors' samples. The rearrangement uses TRBV19 and TRBJ2-1; 8 bases line up with TRBD2. The CDR3, as DNA: TGTGCCAGTAGTCTCCCGCTAGCGGGTCAGCTAGGGTGGGGGCAGTTCTTC. The encoded protein is CASSLPLAGQLGWGQFF.